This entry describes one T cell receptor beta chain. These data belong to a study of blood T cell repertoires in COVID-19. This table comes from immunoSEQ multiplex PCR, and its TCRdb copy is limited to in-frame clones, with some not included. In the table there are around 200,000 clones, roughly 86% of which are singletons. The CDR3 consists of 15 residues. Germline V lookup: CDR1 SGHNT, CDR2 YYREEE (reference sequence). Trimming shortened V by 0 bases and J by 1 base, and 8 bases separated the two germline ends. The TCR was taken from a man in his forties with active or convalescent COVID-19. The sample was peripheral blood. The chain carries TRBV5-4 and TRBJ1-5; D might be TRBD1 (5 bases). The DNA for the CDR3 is TGTGCCAGCAGCTTGGATGGGGCCAGCAATCAGCCCCAGCATTTT. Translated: CASSLDGASNQPQHF.